This T cell receptor beta chain was captured by sequencing in a study of molecular identifiers for immune sequencing clone quantification. General study results and limits: Shared barcodes on identical TCR molecules could underestimate the sizes of highly expanded clones. Whereas naive cells kept under 1% of molecules in clones above 20 RNA copies, such clones held over 98% in effectors.

There are 15 residues in the CDR3. V dropped 5 bases and J dropped 2 bases, with 14 bases sitting between them. Germline V gene lookup returns CDR1 MDHEN and CDR2 SYDVKM. One entry per CDR3 protein results from TCRdb running MiXCR on the PCR reads. The table shows some 680,000 distinct CDR3 sequences, with approximately 24% occurring only once. This clonotype has a handful of counts. Its antigen is still unknown. The chain is built from TRBV28 and TRBJ2-3; possible D gene TRBD2, 6 bases. The source material was naive CD8+ T cells from blood, with Jurkat cell RNA spiked in. Subset: FACS-sorted CD8+CD4-CCR7+CD45RA+ naive T cells. This clonotype was sampled from a human donor in good health. Some libraries in this study had Jurkat cell RNA spiked in. Here the CDR3 reads CASSDFGTFTDTQYF. The CDR3 region has the DNA TGTGCCAGCAGTGATTTCGGGACTTTCACAGATACGCAGTATTTT.